These 4 T cell receptor beta chains were sequenced from one sample in a study of blood T cell repertoires in COVID-19 (dated by TCRdb to the early 2020s). The library was built by means of the immunoSEQ multiplex PCR assay. Here the immuneACCESS table is served through TCRdb, limited to in-frame sequences with V and J called. Missing clones are a known gap in these copies; in checked studies unresolved V genes cover under half, and the rest lacks a known reason. Within this sample are 90,000 to 130,000 clones, with roughly 88% of them counted one time only. Less than 2.5% of the sample is taken by the ten largest. Material: peripheral blood. The receptors originated from a human donor in a cohort sampled during active COVID-19.

This chain joins TRBV24-1 and TRBJ1-2; D remains ambiguous. The CDR3 is made up of 13 amino acids. V was clipped by 3 bases and J by 8 bases, with 12 bases between them. Per the germline V gene, CDR1 is KGHDR and CDR2 is SFDVKD. The CDR3 DNA is TGTGCCACCAGTGATGAGGGATTTGGCGGCTACACCTTC. Amino acids: CATSDEGFGGYTF.

The rearrangement joins TRBV7-3 to TRBJ2-3; possible D gene TRBD2, 6 bases. Per germline, CDR1 SGHTA and CDR2 FQGTGA. The V end lost 1 base, the J end lost 0 bases, and 8 bases lay between the germline ends. CDR3 length: 15 amino acids. The CDR3 reads CASSLNGRSTDTQYF. CDR3 DNA sequence: TGTGCCAGCAGCTTAAATGGGAGGAGCACAGATACGCAGTATTTT.

The V and J genes are TRBV18 and TRBJ2-1; D may be TRBD1 (6 bases). Germline CDR1 and CDR2: KGHSH and LQKENI. Trimming stripped 6 bases from V and 2 bases from J, with 14 bases between. The CDR3 is made up of 15 amino acids. CDR3 in DNA: TGTGCCAGCTCCCCCACGGGGACAACCTACAATGAGCAGTTCTTC. This codes for CASSPTGTTYNEQFF.

This chain uses TRBV6-1 with TRBJ1-4, with 10 bases fitting TRBD1. CDR1 is MNHNS and CDR2 is SASEGT in the germline V gene. The CDR3 loop spans 16 amino acids. V trimming: 1 base; J trimming: 8 bases; junction bases outside the gene matches: 7. The CDR3 spells CASSEVLGQGSEKLFF. DNA for the CDR3: TGTGCCAGCAGTGAAGTTCTGGGACAGGGGAGCGAAAAACTGTTTTTT.